This T cell receptor (beta chain) originates from a study of shared clonotypes between healthy human individuals. TCRdb keeps only in-frame clones here, not all; method: immunoSEQ multiplex PCR. Of 550,000 to 750,000 clones listed, 95% to 96% were seen once; the top ten hold about 0.11%. Naive CD8 cells were CD45RO-negative, positively selected for CCR7, excluding terminally differentiated effector memory CD45RA+ cells. Study observations and caveats: Naive subsets tended to show greater estimated richness than memory subsets.

About this clone itself: Antigen specificity is unknown.

Trimming took 6 bases from V and 2 from J; bases not matched to a gene: 4. Germline V gene lookup returns CDR1 SQVTM and CDR2 ANQGSEA. The length of the CDR3 is 13 residues. This chain joins TRBV29-1 and TRBJ1-2; 9 bases line up with TRBD1. Sequencing was performed on naive CD8+ T cells sorted from blood. The source of this sequence is a woman aged 25-40 years in good health. In nucleotides, the CDR3 is TGCAGCGTGAGGGACAGGGTAAACTATGGCTACACCTTC. Translated, it gives CSVRDRVNYGYTF.